Following are 11 T cell receptor beta chains from one sample sequenced in a study of beta chain features in type 1 diabetes. Every bit of the isolated RNA underwent reverse transcription, so sequencing read expressed TCRB transcripts. Data came from immunoSEQ multiplex PCR; TCRdb stores just in-frame clones and leaves some out. This table holds 450,000 or so clones, over 9.5% found once. Material for sequencing was naive CD4+ T cells from blood. These TCRs come from a woman in her late teens or twenties in good health.

V and J are TRBV7-8 and TRBJ2-7, with 7 bases fitting TRBD2. Germline CDR1 reads SGHVS; CDR2 reads FQNEAQ. The CDR3 spans 13 residues. Trimming removed 8 bases from V and 2 bases from J; junction bases left unmatched: 6. Here the CDR3 DNA reads TGTGCCAGCGGGAGGGCGCAAACCTACGAGCAGTACTTC. Its translation is CASGRAQTYEQYF.

The V and J genes are TRBV13 and TRBJ2-1, with 7 bases aligning to TRBD2. Germline CDR1 reads PRHDT; CDR2 reads FYEKMQ (reference sequence). The ends lost 5 bases at V and 8 bases at J; junction bases unmatched: 15. This CDR3 comprises 16 residues. In DNA form, the CDR3 reads TGTGCCAGCAGCGCGCCGGGACTAACCATGTCCGATGAGCAGTTCTTC. This sequence encodes CASSAPGLTMSDEQFF. Variable domain in full (rest from reference TRBV13 and TRBJ2-1): AAGVIQSPRHLIKEKRETATLKCYPIPRHDTVYWYQQGPGQDPQFLISFYEKMQSDKGSIPDRFSAQQFSDYHSELNMSSLELGDSALYFCASSAPGLTMSDEQFFGPGTRLTVL.

This rearrangement joins TRBV5-4 to TRBJ2-3; 13 nucleotides align to TRBD2. The germline gives CDR1 SGHNT, CDR2 YYREEE (reference sequence). CDR3 size: 16 residues. Germline trimming cut 3 bases from V and 3 bases from J; bases unmatched to any gene: 4. CDR3 in amino acids: CASSSGTSGVTDTQYF. The CDR3 DNA reads TGTGCCAGCAGCTCCGGGACTAGCGGGGTAACAGATACGCAGTATTTT.

This clone was observed a few times. V and J are TRBV4-1 and TRBJ2-1; 7 bases align to TRBD1. Trimming took 4 bases from V and 9 from J; bases not matched to a gene: 9. CDR1 is MGHRA and CDR2 is YSYEKL in the germline V gene. The CDR3 spans 14 residues. The CDR3 sequence: CASSRLGGLGEQFF. The CDR3 DNA reads as TGCGCCAGCAGCCGATTAGGGGGCTTGGGTGAGCAGTTCTTC.

This clone was detected ten times or more. The chain employs TRBV14 and TRBJ2-6; D ambiguous. Germline V gene data show CDR1 as SGHDN and CDR2 as FVKESK. The V end lost 4 bases, the J end lost 4 bases, and 11 bases lay between the germline ends. There are 15 residues in the CDR3. CDR3 amino acids: CASSREGSGANVLTF. As DNA, the CDR3 is TGTGCCAGCAGCCGAGAAGGTTCCGGGGCCAACGTCCTGACTTTC.

In its sample, this clone was seen a few times. The chain joins TRBV2 to TRBJ1-2; D is perhaps TRBD1 (6 bases). Germline lookup yields CDR1 SNHLY and CDR2 FYNNEI. The CDR3 is 14 residues long. Trimming left V 3 bases short and J 3 bases short, with 11 bases between. CDR3 bases: TGTGCCAGCAGTGATGCAGGGGTCTACTATGGCTACACCTTC. Residues: CASSDAGVYYGYTF.

In its sample, this clone was seen a few times. This sequence joins TRBV4-2 and TRBJ1-2, with TRBD1 matching over 7 bases. The V segment lost 2 bases and the J segment 4 bases; nucleotides outside the gene matches: 4. CDR1 is LGHNA and CDR2 is YNFKEQ in the germline V gene. The CDR3 runs 14 residues. CDR3 in DNA: TGTGCCAGCAGCCAAATAGGGGGCGGCTATGGCTACACCTTC. It yields the protein CASSQIGGGYGYTF.

This clone occurred a few times. The V call is TRBV18, the J call TRBJ1-1, with D unresolved. This CDR3 has 14 amino acids. Germline V lookup: CDR1 KGHSH, CDR2 LQKENI. V was cut by 6 bases and J by 1 base, with 12 bases left in between. Written as DNA, the CDR3 is TGTGCCAGCTCGGTTGGAGCGGGGAACACTGAAGCTTTCTTT. Translation gives CASSVGAGNTEAFF.

This clone was detected only a few times. This chain links TRBV6-5 with TRBJ2-3, with TRBD2 matching over 9 bases. The junction had 1 base not matched to a gene; V was cut back by 6 bases and J by 0 bases. In germline, CDR1 is MNHEY, CDR2 SVGAGI. The CDR3 is 14 residues long. Here the CDR3 DNA reads TGTGCCAGCAGGGCGGGAGGGAGCACAGATACGCAGTATTTT. Its protein is CASRAGGSTDTQYF.

V usage is TRBV18 and J usage is TRBJ2-5; D remains ambiguous. Germline loops: CDR1 KGHSH, CDR2 LQKENI. Trimming shortened V by 2 bases and J by 4 bases, and 8 bases separated the two germline ends. CDR3 size: 13 residues. For the CDR3, the DNA is TGTGCCAGCTCACCAACCGCTCGAGAGACCCAGTACTTC. Translation: CASSPTARETQYF.

This clone was seen more than once but under ten times. The chain joins TRBV7-8 to TRBJ2-7; D gene unclear. Germline V CDR1 and CDR2: SGHVS, FQNEAQ. CDR3 length: 14 residues. Between the trimmed V and J ends, which lost 5 bases and 3 bases, there was a span of 14 bases. This chain's CDR3 is CASSLARTFYEQYV. As DNA, the CDR3 is TGTGCCAGCAGCCTCGCCCGAACATTCTACGAGCAGTACGTC.